A selection of T cell receptor beta chains follows, all from one sample in a study of CD8 T cells in ankylosing spondylitis. TCRdb passed the 5' RACE reads through MiXCR, listing each CDR3 protein once. Among 250,000 or so distinct CDR3 sequences listed, over 15% were seen once. The specimen was blood, either unsorted or a sorted T cell fraction (not recorded which). All receptors derive from a male donor with ankylosing spondylitis or in good health (not recorded which). Both conserved end residues are part of each CDR3. A D gene is named only where the DNA matches it firmly. For some rows the clone size is stated as once, few or many, or as a class when expanded; others skip it.

cdr3_aa	cdr3_nt	d_call	clone_size	v_call	j_call
CASSNSGGSSYNEQFF	TGTGCCAGCAGCAATAGCGGGGGGAGCTCCTACAATGAGCAGTTCTTC	TRBD2	few	TRBV7-9	TRBJ2-1
CASSPPPDTQYF	TGTGCCAGCAGCCCACCCCCAGATACGCAGTATTTT	NA	NA	TRBV7-9	TRBJ2-3
CASSPQGAGNTEAFF	TGTGCCAGCAGCCCACAGGGGGCGGGGAACACTGAAGCTTTCTTT	TRBD1	NA	TRBV7-9	TRBJ1-1
CASSPGSGRVVF	TGTGCCAGCAGCCCGGGAAGCGGGAGGGTGGTCTTC	TRBD2	few	TRBV3-1	TRBJ2-1
CASSLGTHQGNTIYF	TGTGCCAGCAGCTTAGGGACCCACCAGGGAAACACCATATATTTT	NA	NA	TRBV7-9	TRBJ1-3
CASSLGAGNSYEQYF	TGTGCCAGCAGCTTAGGTGCGGGCAACTCCTACGAGCAGTACTTC	NA	few	TRBV7-2	TRBJ2-7
CASSPRSTSGYNEQFF	TGTGCCAGCAGTCCTAGGTCGACTAGCGGATACAATGAGCAGTTCTTC	TRBD2	once	TRBV2	TRBJ2-1
CATSSKGGRREQFF	TGTGCCACCAGCTCGAAGGGTGGGAGGCGGGAGCAGTTCTTC	NA	few	TRBV24-1	TRBJ2-1
CASSQVSGANIQYF	TGCGCCAGCAGCCAAGTGTCAGGGGCAAACATTCAGTACTTC	NA	few	TRBV4-1	TRBJ2-4
CASSPQPQGTDEKLFF	TGTGCCAGCAGCCCCCAACCCCAGGGGACTGATGAAAAACTGTTTTTT	NA	NA	TRBV9	TRBJ1-4
CASSSYTGPYNEQFF	TGTGCCAGCAGCTCTTATACGGGACCCTACAATGAGCAGTTCTTC	NA	NA	TRBV7-9	TRBJ2-1
CASSFSDF	TGTGCCAGCAGTTTTTCGGATTTC	NA	NA	TRBV12-3/TRBV12-4	TRBJ2-1
CASSLSRLAGEDTQYF	TGTGCCAGCAGCTTAAGCAGACTAGCGGGAGAAGATACGCAGTATTTT	TRBD2	few	TRBV7-3	TRBJ2-3
CSALGDREINEQFF	TGCAGTGCTCTGGGGGACCGGGAGATAAATGAGCAGTTCTTC	NA	few	TRBV20-1	TRBJ2-1
CASSYDFPGTGELFF	TGTGCCAGCAGTTACGATTTCCCGGGGACCGGGGAGCTGTTTTTT	NA	few	TRBV6-5	TRBJ2-2
CSVFNAGELFF	TGCAGCGTATTCAACGCCGGGGAGCTGTTTTTT	NA	few	TRBV29-1	TRBJ2-2
CASSFGTGSQPQHF	TGTGCCAGCAGCTTTGGGACAGGGAGTCAGCCCCAGCATTTT	TRBD1	NA	TRBV7-9	TRBJ1-5
CASSIPRASGRARPYNEQFF	TGTGCCAGCAGTATCCCTCGGGCTAGCGGGAGAGCCCGTCCCTACAATGAGCAGTTCTTC	TRBD2	NA	TRBV28	TRBJ2-1
CASSSRDRGWNEQFF	TGTGCCAGCAGTTCCCGGGACAGGGGGTGGAATGAGCAGTTCTTC	TRBD1	many	TRBV27	TRBJ2-1